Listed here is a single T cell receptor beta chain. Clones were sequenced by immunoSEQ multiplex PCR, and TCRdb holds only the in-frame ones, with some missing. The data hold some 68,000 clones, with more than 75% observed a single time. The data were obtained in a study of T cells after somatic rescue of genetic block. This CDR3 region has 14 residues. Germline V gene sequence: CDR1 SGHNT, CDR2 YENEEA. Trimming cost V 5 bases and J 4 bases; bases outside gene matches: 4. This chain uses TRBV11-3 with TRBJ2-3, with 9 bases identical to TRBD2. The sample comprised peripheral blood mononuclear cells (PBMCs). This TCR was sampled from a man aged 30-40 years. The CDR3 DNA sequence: TGTGCCAGCAGCCTTAGCGGGAGACCAGATACGCAGTATTTT. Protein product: CASSLSGRPDTQYF. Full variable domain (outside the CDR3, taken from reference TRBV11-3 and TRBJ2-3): EAGVVQSPRYKIIEKKQPVAFWCNPISGHNTLYWYLQNLGQGPELLIRYENEEAVDDSQLPKDRFSAERLKGVDSTLKIQPAELGDSAVYLCASSLSGRPDTQYFGPGTRLTVL.